This entry concerns a single T cell receptor (beta chain). CDR1 is SNHLY, CDR2 FYNNEI, per germline. The CDR3 runs to 14 residues. The V gene lost 7 bases and the J gene lost 8 bases, with 20 bases spanning the gap. The assay was immunoSEQ multiplex PCR, and TCRdb's table has in-frame clones only and misses some. Here the sample spans about 140,000 clones, around 88% being singletons. These data are taken from a study of blood T cell repertoires in COVID-19. In the study overall: Sample material is recorded as cDNA or gDNA derived from T cells, B-cell-depleted T cells, or PBMCs.

Sequenced sample: peripheral blood. The chain couples TRBV2 to TRBJ1-1; tentatively, D is TRBD1 (6 bases). This clonotype was sampled from a human donor in a cohort sampled during active COVID-19. DNA of the CDR3: TGTGCCAGCAAGGGGGACCCGACGTCAGTCGAAGCTTTCTTT. This sequence encodes CASKGDPTSVEAFF.